These 18 T cell receptor beta chains came from one sample sequenced in a study of PD-1 blockade in mismatch repair-deficient tumors. Data came from immunoSEQ multiplex PCR; TCRdb stores just in-frame clones and leaves some out. The table has roughly 50,000 clones, approximately 81% seen once. Sequencing was performed on peripheral blood, taken roughly 21 weeks after starting pembrolizumab. The receptors here all came from an adult with mismatch repair-deficient cancer.

The V and J genes are TRBV15 and TRBJ2-5; tentatively, D is TRBD2 (6 bases). Deletions cut 3 bases from V and 7 bases from J, with 12 bases between. CDR1 and CDR2 (germline): LNHNV, YYDKDF (reference sequence). The CDR3 sequence is 13 residues long. CDR3 sequence (DNA): TGTGCCACCAGCAGCGGGAGAAGTGGGACCCAGTACTTC. This translates into CATSSGRSGTQYF.

The V and J genes are TRBV6-1 and TRBJ1-3; D is ambiguous. The germline gives CDR1 MNHNS, CDR2 SASEGT. The CDR3 loop spans 14 amino acids. Deletions cut 6 bases from V and 0 bases from J, with 9 bases between. The CDR3 is CASRTRYSGNTIYF. In nucleotides, the CDR3 is TGTGCCAGCAGGACGCGCTACTCTGGAAACACCATATATTTT.

The chain recombines TRBV5-1 with TRBJ2-7; a possible D gene is TRBD2 (5 bases). Germline V gene sequence: CDR1 SGHRS, CDR2 YFSETQ. V gave up 4 bases and J gave up 2 bases, with 13 bases separating them. CDR3 length: 14 residues. The CDR3 bases are TGCGCCAGCAGCCCAACGGGAAGGGCCTACGAGCAGTACTTC. Its protein is CASSPTGRAYEQYF.

The J gene is TRBJ2-7, the V gene TRBV25-1; D not resolved. Deletions cut 6 bases from V and 5 bases from J, with 8 bases between. The CDR3 is made up of 11 amino acids. Germline values: CDR1 MGHDK, CDR2 SYGVNS. The CDR3 spells CASRDMHEQYF. The CDR3 DNA is TGTGCCAGCAGGGATATGCACGAGCAGTACTTC.

The V gene is TRBV6-1, the J gene TRBJ1-1; the D is unclear. This CDR3 spans 13 amino acids. V lost 3 bases and J lost 2, with 7 bases in between. Germline lookup yields CDR1 MNHNS and CDR2 SASEGT. CDR3 in amino acids: CASSEAANTEAFF. CDR3 in DNA: TGTGCCAGCAGTGAGGCAGCAAACACTGAAGCTTTCTTT.

This rearrangement joins TRBV19 to TRBJ1-2, with TRBD1 matching over 9 bases. V lost 10 bases to trimming and J lost 3 bases; unmatched junction nucleotides: 9. The CDR3 is 14 amino acids. Germline V gene sequence: CDR1 LNHDA, CDR2 SQIVND (reference sequence). Here the CDR3 DNA reads TGTGCCACTACAGGGGGCGCGCGATACTATGGCTACACCTTC. This gives the protein CATTGGARYYGYTF.

This clone turned up a few times. J is TRBJ2-2 and V is TRBV6-4; 8 positions agree with TRBD2. This CDR3 comprises 15 residues. The germline gives CDR1 MRHNA, CDR2 SNTAGT. Losses at the gene ends were 0 bases for V and 6 bases for J; bases not matched to a gene: 3. The CDR3 coding sequence is TGTGCCAGCAGTGACTCTACTAGCGGCTCCGGGGAGCTGTTTTTT. Translation gives CASSDSTSGSGELFF.

The genes are TRBV19 and TRBJ2-6; TRBD1 is a possible D gene (5 bases). The CDR3 is 15 residues long. Germline V gene lookup returns CDR1 LNHDA and CDR2 SQIVND (reference sequence). V was clipped by 6 bases and J by 2 bases, with 11 bases between them. The CDR3 spells CASRLTDPGANVLTF. CDR3 in DNA: TGTGCCAGTAGACTGACAGACCCTGGGGCCAACGTCCTGACTTTC.

This clone has more than one count but fewer than ten. The rearrangement uses TRBV30 and TRBJ1-5; D is ambiguous. Trimming removed 0 bases from V and 4 bases from J, with 7 bases in between. The CDR3 length is 13 residues. Germline V gene lookup returns CDR1 GTSNPN and CDR2 SVGIG (reference sequence). The CDR3 protein is CAWSVNENQPQHF. As DNA, the CDR3 is TGTGCCTGGAGTGTGAATGAGAATCAGCCCCAGCATTTT.

The V gene is TRBV9, the J gene TRBJ2-5; D gene unclear. From germline, CDR1 is SGDLS and CDR2 YYNGEE. The CDR3 consists of 14 residues. Trimming cost V 0 bases and J 5 bases, with 11 bases left between them. In nucleotides, the CDR3 is TGTGCCAGCAGCGTAGAGGCGAGTTGGGAGACCCAGTACTTC. It codes for CASSVEASWETQYF.

This clone was recorded once. V and J are TRBV7-9 and TRBJ2-5; D is uncertain. Trimming removed 3 bases from V and 5 bases from J, with 4 bases in between. Germline CDR1 is SEHNR and CDR2 is FQNEAQ (reference sequence). CDR3 length: 11 amino acids. This CDR3 reads CASSFDETQYF. CDR3 nucleotides: TGTGCCAGCAGCTTCGATGAGACCCAGTACTTC.

The genes are TRBV7-2 and TRBJ2-3; no firm D call. CDR1 is SGHTA and CDR2 is FQGNSA in the germline V gene. The ends were cut back, 5 bases at V and 2 bases at J, with 8 bases in the middle. This CDR3 contains 13 residues. CDR3 nucleotides: TGTGCCAGCAGCCCTAGGAACACAGATACGCAGTATTTT. Its protein product is CASSPRNTDTQYF.

V gene TRBV7-9 combines with J gene TRBJ2-3, with 7 bases fitting TRBD2. This CDR3 region has 15 residues. J was trimmed by 7 bases and V by 0 bases; bases with no gene match: 7. CDR1 and CDR2 from the germline V gene are SEHNR and FQNEAQ (reference sequence). The CDR3 spells CASSLASGTTHTQYF. CDR3 DNA sequence: TGTGCCAGCAGCTTAGCGAGCGGGACTACTCATACGCAGTATTTT.

This sequence joins TRBV7-9 and TRBJ2-3, with TRBD1 identical over 8 bases. Trimming cost V 6 bases and J 3 bases; bases outside gene matches: 5. Germline V gene lookup returns CDR1 SEHNR and CDR2 FQNEAQ (reference sequence). CDR3 length: 14 residues. In DNA form, the CDR3 reads TGTGCCAGCAGTCGCAACAGGGGGACAGATACGCAGTATTTT. As protein: CASSRNRGTDTQYF.

The chain couples TRBV6-5 to TRBJ1-3; D is unresolved. The CDR3 is 14 amino acids. Germline CDR1 and CDR2: MNHEY and SVGAGI. Trimming pared 2 bases from V and 0 bases from J, leaving 5 bases between. The CDR3 spells CASSYRVSGNTIYF. In DNA, the CDR3 is TGTGCCAGCAGTTACCGGGTCTCTGGAAACACCATATATTTT.

The chain is built from TRBV7-8 and TRBJ2-1, with D tentatively TRBD1 (5 bases). The CDR3 covers 17 residues. V lost 5 bases, J lost 1 base, and 18 bases lay in between. Per the germline V gene, CDR1 is SGHVS and CDR2 is FQNEAQ. CDR3 DNA: TGTGCCAGCAGCGCTGCTACCCTAGGGGTGTCCTACAATGAGCAGTTCTTC. Amino acid sequence: CASSAATLGVSYNEQFF.

The V call is TRBV5-1, the J call TRBJ2-5; tentatively, D is TRBD2 (7 bases). Germline-derived CDR1 and CDR2 are SGHRS and YFSETQ. Trimming took off 4 bases at V and 5 bases at J, with 15 bases between the two ends. This CDR3 contains 14 residues. CDR3 bases: TGCGCCAGCAGCGGGGGGGGCAGGGACGAGACCCAGTACTTC. Its translation is CASSGGGRDETQYF.

The rearrangement joins TRBV7-8 to TRBJ2-7; D unresolved. The CDR3 has 11 residues. Trimming took 2 bases from V and 6 from J, leaving 5 bases between them. Germline lookup yields CDR1 SGHVS and CDR2 FQNEAQ. CDR3 in amino acids: CASSLSGEQYF. CDR3 in DNA: TGTGCCAGCAGCTTATCAGGCGAGCAGTACTTC.